A single sample is the source of the 16 T cell receptor beta chains below, sequenced in a study of identical twins. TCRdb recomputed calls from the 5' RACE reads with MiXCR, one row per CDR3 protein. The sample consists of around 340,000 distinct CDR3 sequences, approximately 13% of them appearing once. A further study also used this sample, focusing on yellow fever vaccine responses in identical twins.

The sequencing input was CD8+ T cells sorted from blood. All receptors derive from a woman under 30 in good health.

The V call is TRBV24-1, the J call TRBJ2-3; 7 bases fit TRBD2. The V segment lost 4 bases and the J segment 0 bases; nucleotides outside the gene matches: 9. The CDR3 spans 17 residues. The germline V gene encodes CDR1 KGHDR and CDR2 SFDVKD. The CDR3 DNA follows: TGTGCCACCAGTGAGGATCTAGCGGAGATTAGCACAGATACGCAGTATTTT. This codes for CATSEDLAEISTDTQYF.

The chain employs TRBV6-1 and TRBJ2-1; TRBD1 aligns across 9 bases. Unmatched junction bases numbered 10, after V lost 9 bases and J lost 7 bases. The CDR3 length is 14 residues. Germline loops: CDR1 MNHNS, CDR2 SASEGT. The CDR3 DNA is TGTGCCAGTGTTGGACAGGGGATTTCAAATGAGCAGTTCTTC. Translation gives CASVGQGISNEQFF.

This clonotype was counted only a few times. The V call is TRBV5-6, the J call TRBJ2-7; no reliable D call. This CDR3 comprises 17 residues. Looked up from germline, CDR1 is SGHDT and CDR2 is YYEEEE. V was pared by 0 bases and J by 3 bases, with 19 bases between. The CDR3 loop is CASSLAPFQDLHYEQYV. The CDR3 region has the DNA TGTGCCAGCAGCTTGGCCCCGTTTCAAGACCTACACTACGAGCAGTACGTC.

This clonotype was observed many times. The chain links TRBV7-6 to TRBJ1-1; tentative D call: TRBD1 (6 bases). This CDR3 has 16 amino acids. V was shortened by 4 bases and J by 4 bases, with 19 bases between the two germline ends. Germline V gene sequence: CDR1 SGHVS, CDR2 FNYEAQ. The CDR3 spells CASSSLPHRDGTEAFF. CDR3 nucleotide sequence: TGTGCCAGCAGCTCCCTACCACACAGGGACGGCACTGAAGCTTTCTTT.

CDR3 DNA: TGTGCCACCCGACCAGGGGGCGGGTCCGAGCAGTACTTC. Amino acids: CATRPGGGSEQYF. This chain links TRBV24-1 with TRBJ2-7, with TRBD1 matching over 8 bases. The CDR3 contains 13 residues. Germline loops: CDR1 KGHDR, CDR2 SFDVKD. J was trimmed by 6 bases and V by 9 bases; bases with no gene match: 9.

The genes are TRBV12-3 or TRBV12-4 and TRBJ2-7; 12 bases are a match to TRBD2. The CDR3 runs to 17 residues. Trimming at V came to 3 bases and at J to 7 bases, leaving 13 bases not matched to a gene. DNA of the CDR3: TGTGCCAGCAGTTTTTCCCCGCCGACAGGACTAGCGGGAGAGCAGTACTTC. Amino acids: CASSFSPPTGLAGEQYF.

This clonotype showed up many times. The chain carries TRBV12-3 or TRBV12-4 and TRBJ1-2; a possible D gene is TRBD1 (5 bases). Trimming cost V 6 bases and J 6 bases, with 14 bases left between them. The CDR3 runs to 13 residues. CDR3 bases: TGTGCCAGCAGCAGTCCCGGGGGAGATGGCTACACCTTC. Translating it yields CASSSPGGDGYTF.

This clonotype has only a few counts. This sequence joins TRBV28 and TRBJ1-2; D ambiguous. The V gene's germline CDR1 is MDHEN and CDR2 SYDVKM. Trimming pared 2 bases from V and 12 bases from J, leaving 13 bases between. This CDR3 is 12 amino acids long. The CDR3 DNA is TGTGCCAGCAGTTTAATGGCCCAGGCGGACACCTTC. This codes for CASSLMAQADTF.

In its sample, this clonotype was seen many times. The chain uses TRBV24-1 and TRBJ2-2, with D hard to call. CDR1 KGHDR and CDR2 SFDVKD come from the germline V gene. The ends were cut back, 5 bases at V and 6 bases at J, with 9 bases in the middle. This CDR3 is built from 13 residues. This CDR3 is CATSGVLSGELFF. The CDR3 DNA follows: TGTGCCACCAGTGGTGTTCTGTCCGGGGAGCTGTTTTTT.

This clonotype was counted between two and nine times. The chain has TRBV7-8 and TRBJ2-7; 10 nucleotides match TRBD2. This CDR3 spans 14 amino acids. Germline trimming cut 3 bases from V and 6 bases from J; bases unmatched to any gene: 5. Germline CDR1 reads SGHVS; CDR2 reads FQNEAQ. CDR3 residues: CASSLSSGGVEQYV. CDR3 nucleotides: TGTGCCAGCAGCTTGTCTAGCGGGGGCGTCGAGCAGTACGTC.

This clonotype has a count of ten or more. This sequence joins TRBV7-9 and TRBJ2-7, with 7 bases lining up with TRBD2. The J segment lost 2 bases and the V segment lost 5 bases, leaving 15 bases of the junction unmatched. Germline V lookup: CDR1 SEHNR, CDR2 FQNEAQ (reference sequence). The CDR3 is made up of 17 amino acids. The CDR3 nucleotides read TGTGCCAGCAGCCTCGCAAGGCAGCGGGATAATCCCTACGAGCAGTACTTC. Translating it yields CASSLARQRDNPYEQYF.

The chain has TRBV6-4 and TRBJ2-3, with 10 bases identical to TRBD2. The CDR3 consists of 16 residues. Germline CDR1 reads MRHNA; CDR2 reads SNTAGT. V shed 3 bases and J 1 base; nucleotides not matched to a gene: 4. The CDR3 DNA reads as TGTGCCAGCAGTGAAGTAGCGGGAGGCGGCACAGATACGCAGTATTTT. Residues: CASSEVAGGGTDTQYF.

The J gene is TRBJ2-7, the V gene TRBV7-9, with D perhaps TRBD1 (5 bases). V lost 1 base, J lost 3 bases, and 13 bases lay in between. Germline CDR1 and CDR2: SEHNR and FQNEAQ (reference sequence). The CDR3 is 15 residues long. CDR3 DNA sequence: TGTGCCAGCAGCTTAGAGCTAGGGGCCTACTACGAGCAGTACTTC. This gives the protein CASSLELGAYYEQYF.

This clonotype was seen a handful of times. The gene calls are TRBV4-1 and TRBJ2-7; 8 nucleotides match TRBD2. Trimming removed 1 base from V and 4 bases from J; junction bases left unmatched: 18. The CDR3 runs to 19 residues. Germline V CDR1 and CDR2: MGHRA, YSYEKL. The CDR3 sequence is CASSQGRTSSLRRSYEQYF. The CDR3 DNA reads TGCGCCAGCAGCCAAGGCCGGACTAGCAGCCTTCGGAGGAGTTACGAGCAGTACTTC.

This clonotype came up a few times. The rearrangement joins TRBV2 to TRBJ1-5; D not certain. This CDR3 spans 12 amino acids. Germline lookup yields CDR1 SNHLY and CDR2 FYNNEI. Trimming cost V 2 bases and J 7 bases, with 6 bases left between them. CDR3 sequence reads: CASSEIRQPQHF. The CDR3 bases are TGTGCCAGCAGTGAAATTCGCCAGCCCCAGCATTTT.

This clonotype was counted only a few times. V is TRBV25-1 and J is TRBJ2-3, with unresolved D. CDR1 is MGHDK, CDR2 SYGVNS, per germline. The CDR3 consists of 13 residues. Trimming removed 3 bases from V and 6 bases from J, with 10 bases in between. CDR3 loop: CASSEWTPDTQYF. The CDR3, as DNA: TGTGCCAGCAGTGAGTGGACGCCCGATACGCAGTATTTT. Variable domain in full (rest from reference TRBV25-1 and TRBJ2-3): EADIYQTPRYLVIGTGKKITLECSQTMGHDKMYWYQQDPGMELHLIHYSYGVNSTEKGDLSSESTVSRIRTEHFPLTLESARPSHTSQYLCASSEWTPDTQYFGPGTRLTVL.